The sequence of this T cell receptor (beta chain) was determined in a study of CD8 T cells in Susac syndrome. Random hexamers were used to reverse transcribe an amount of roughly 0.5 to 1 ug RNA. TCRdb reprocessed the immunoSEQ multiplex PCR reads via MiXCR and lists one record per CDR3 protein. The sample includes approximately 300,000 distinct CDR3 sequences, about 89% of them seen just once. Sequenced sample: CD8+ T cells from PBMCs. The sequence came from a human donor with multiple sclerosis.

The CDR3 DNA is TGTGCCAGCAGCCCCCCCGGGCTAGCGGGAGAACAAGAGACCCAGTACTTC. As protein: CASSPPGLAGEQETQYF. This chain joins TRBV12-3 or TRBV12-4 and TRBJ2-5; TRBD2 aligns across 10 bases. CDR3 length equals 17 residues. V gave up 6 bases and J gave up 2 bases; unmatched junction bases: 12.